This is a list of T cell receptor beta chains from one sample in a study of cytomegalovirus exposure and HLA in healthy donors. The repertoire was sequenced with immunoSEQ multiplex PCR; TCRdb's copy has only in-frame clones and lacks some. The sample records more than 110,000 clones, around 72% being singletons. The sequencing sample was made of PBMCs. The receptors shown here come from a woman in her 40s in good health and CMV-seronegative. The CDR3 runs from the conserved cysteine through the conserved F or W. The D gene is left open where the match is weak. Size is omitted from some rows. Given values are once, few, many or a class for expanded clones.

>.|TRBV29-1|TRBJ2-2|.
CSAKGGGTVNTGELFF
TGCAGCGCCAAAGGGGGGGGTACTGTGAACACCGGGGAGCTGTTTTTT
>.|TRBV11-1|TRBJ2-5|.
CASSLAAGGGETQYF
TGTGCCAGCAGCTTAGCTGCAGGAGGAGGGGAGACCCAGTACTTC
>few|TRBV5-1|TRBJ1-5|TRBD1
CASRQGTDSNQPQHF
TGCGCCAGCAGGCAAGGGACAGATAGCAATCAGCCCCAGCATTTT
>few|TRBV4-3|TRBJ1-6|TRBD1
CASSPGQGNSPLHF
TGCGCCAGCAGCCCTGGACAGGGTAATTCACCCCTCCACTTT
>.|TRBV5-1|TRBJ1-1|.
CASSLTTEYTEAFF
TGCGCCAGCAGCCTTACCACCGAGTACACTGAAGCTTTCTTT
>.|TRBV25-1|TRBJ2-2|.
CASSELVQPNTGELFF
TGTGCCAGCAGTGAATTGGTACAGCCGAACACCGGGGAGCTGTTTTTT
>.|TRBV5-1|TRBJ1-1|TRBD1
CASSLVPKQGAAFF
TGCGCCAGCAGCTTGGTTCCCAAGCAGGGGGCGGCTTTCTTT
>.|TRBV6-6|TRBJ1-2|.
CASIISAGVSHGYTF
TGTGCCAGCATTATCTCGGCAGGGGTTTCGCATGGCTACACCTTC
>.|TRBV9|TRBJ2-1|TRBD2
CASSTRASGVYNEQFF
TGTGCCAGCAGCACCAGGGCTAGCGGGGTGTACAATGAGCAGTTCTTC
>.|TRBV27|TRBJ2-7|.
CASSRNLLYSYEQYF
TGTGCCAGCAGTCGCAATCTACTATACTCCTACGAGCAGTACTTC
>.|TRBV11-3|TRBJ1-1|.
CASSPSRMGEAFF
TGTGCCAGCAGCCCCTCGAGGATGGGTGAAGCTTTCTTT
>.|TRBV19|TRBJ2-7|.
CASSITTLYEQYF
TGTGCCAGTAGTATCACGACTCTGTACGAGCAGTACTTC
>.|TRBV18|TRBJ1-1|.
CASSQPGGRTEAFF
TGTGCCAGCTCGCAACCGGGAGGGCGGACTGAAGCTTTCTTT
>.|TRBV19|TRBJ1-1|.
CASSARRGGNTEAFF
TGTGCCAGTAGTGCTCGACGGGGTGGGAACACTGAAGCTTTCTTT